The 4 T cell receptor beta chains below come from one sample, sequenced in a study of control samples from healthy donors and cancer patients. Here immunoSEQ multiplex PCR was the method, and the copy in TCRdb shows in-frame clones only, minus some. The sample has 90,000 to 150,000 clones, about nine tenths seen once; the top ten hold around 3.4%. The source material was blood. The source of these receptors is a man between 40 and 49 years old in good health.

The chain joins TRBV11-2 to TRBJ2-7; perhaps TRBD1 as D (6 bases). Between the trimmed V and J ends, which lost 1 base and 4 bases, there was a span of 14 bases. CDR3 size: 15 residues. Per the germline V gene, CDR1 is SGHAT and CDR2 is FQNNGV. The CDR3 bases are TGTGCCAGCAGCTTAGCCAGGGGCTATATTTACGAGCAGTACTTC. It yields the protein CASSLARGYIYEQYF.

The genes are TRBV12-5 and TRBJ2-1; D unclear. The CDR3 contains 18 residues. CDR1 LGHNT and CDR2 FRNRAP come from the germline V gene. V was cut by 0 bases and J by 3 bases, with 18 bases left in between. The CDR3: CASGLVLGRSDDYNEQFF. The CDR3 DNA reads as TGTGCTAGTGGTTTGGTACTCGGGCGCAGCGACGACTACAATGAGCAGTTCTTC. The full variable domain, rest sourced from reference TRBV12-5 and TRBJ2-1, is DARVTQTPRHKVTEMGQEVTMRCQPILGHNTVFWYRQTMMQGLELLAYFRNRAPLDDSGMPKDRFSAEMPDATLATLKIQPSEPRDSAVYFCASGLVLGRSDDYNEQFFGPGTRLTVL.

The chain carries TRBV3-1 (or the pseudogene TRBV3-2) and TRBJ2-2; 8 nucleotides agree with TRBD1. The CDR3 is 16 residues long. Per germline, CDR1 LGHDT and CDR2 YNNKEL (reference sequence). Germline trimming cut 4 bases from V and 1 base from J; bases unmatched to any gene: 5. The CDR3 loop is CASSPTGQGNTGELFF. CDR3 coding DNA: TGTGCCAGCAGCCCGACCGGACAGGGGAACACCGGGGAGCTGTTTTTT.

The chain joins TRBV5-1 to TRBJ1-4; D uncertain. V dropped 0 bases and J dropped 0 bases, with 6 bases sitting between them. CDR1 SGHRS and CDR2 YFSETQ come from the germline V gene. The CDR3 is made up of 15 amino acids. The DNA of the CDR3 is TGCGCCAGCAGCTTGGGCCGGGCAACTAATGAAAAACTGTTTTTT. Protein sequence: CASSLGRATNEKLFF.